This T cell receptor beta chain was profiled in a study of blood T cell repertoires in COVID-19. The assay was immunoSEQ multiplex PCR, and TCRdb's table has in-frame clones only and misses some. The data show around 92,000 clones, about 91% seen once. Sequencing was carried out using peripheral blood. This sequence was found in a woman over 75 with active COVID-19.

CDR3 amino acids: CASSSLETQYF. In DNA, the CDR3 is TGCGCCAGCAGCTCTTTAGAGACCCAGTACTTC. The V and J genes are TRBV5-1 and TRBJ2-5; D call uncertain. The CDR3 runs 11 residues. V shed 3 bases and J shed 4 bases, with 4 bases lying between them. Looked up from germline, CDR1 is SGHRS and CDR2 is YFSETQ.